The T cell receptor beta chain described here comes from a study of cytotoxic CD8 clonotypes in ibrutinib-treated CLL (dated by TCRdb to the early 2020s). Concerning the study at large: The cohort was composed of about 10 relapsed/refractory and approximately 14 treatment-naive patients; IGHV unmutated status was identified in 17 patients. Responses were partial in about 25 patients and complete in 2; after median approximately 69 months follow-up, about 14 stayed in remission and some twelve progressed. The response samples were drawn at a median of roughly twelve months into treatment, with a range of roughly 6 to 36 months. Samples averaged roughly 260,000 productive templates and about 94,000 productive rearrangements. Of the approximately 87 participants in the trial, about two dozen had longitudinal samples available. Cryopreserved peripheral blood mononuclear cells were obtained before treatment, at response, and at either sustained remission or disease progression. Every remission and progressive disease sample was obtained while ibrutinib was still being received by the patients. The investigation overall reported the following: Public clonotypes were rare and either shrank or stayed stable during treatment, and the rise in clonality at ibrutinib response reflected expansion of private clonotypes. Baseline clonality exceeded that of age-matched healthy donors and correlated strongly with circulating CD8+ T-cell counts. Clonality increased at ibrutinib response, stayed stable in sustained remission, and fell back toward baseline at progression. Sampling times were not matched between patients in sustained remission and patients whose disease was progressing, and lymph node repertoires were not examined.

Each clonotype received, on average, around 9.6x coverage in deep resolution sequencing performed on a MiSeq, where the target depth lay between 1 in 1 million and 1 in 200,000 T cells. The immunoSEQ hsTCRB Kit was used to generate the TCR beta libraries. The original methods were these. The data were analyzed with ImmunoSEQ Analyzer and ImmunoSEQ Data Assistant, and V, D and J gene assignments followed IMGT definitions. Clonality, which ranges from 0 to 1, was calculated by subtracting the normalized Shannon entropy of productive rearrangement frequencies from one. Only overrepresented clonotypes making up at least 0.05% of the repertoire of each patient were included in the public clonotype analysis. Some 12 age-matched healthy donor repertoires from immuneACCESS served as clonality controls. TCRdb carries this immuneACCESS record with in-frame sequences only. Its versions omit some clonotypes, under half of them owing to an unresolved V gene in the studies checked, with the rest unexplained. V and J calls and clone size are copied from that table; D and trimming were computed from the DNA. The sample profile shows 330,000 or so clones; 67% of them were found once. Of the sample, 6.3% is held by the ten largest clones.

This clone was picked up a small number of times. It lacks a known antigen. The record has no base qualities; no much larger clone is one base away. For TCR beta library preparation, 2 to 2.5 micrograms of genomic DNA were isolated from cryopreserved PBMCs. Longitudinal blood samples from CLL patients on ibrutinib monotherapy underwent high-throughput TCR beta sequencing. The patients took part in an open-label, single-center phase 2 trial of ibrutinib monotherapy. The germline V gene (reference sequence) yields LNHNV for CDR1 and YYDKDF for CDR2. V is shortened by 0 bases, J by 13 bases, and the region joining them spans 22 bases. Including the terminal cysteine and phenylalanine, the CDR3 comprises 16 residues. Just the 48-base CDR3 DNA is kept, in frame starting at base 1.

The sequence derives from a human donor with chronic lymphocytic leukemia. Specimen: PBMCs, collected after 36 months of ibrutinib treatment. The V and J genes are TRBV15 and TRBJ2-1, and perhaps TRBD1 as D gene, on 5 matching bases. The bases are TGTGCCACCAGCAGAGAGGGCGGTCAGGGCGATTTCTCACAGTTCTTC. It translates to CATSREGGQGDFSQFF. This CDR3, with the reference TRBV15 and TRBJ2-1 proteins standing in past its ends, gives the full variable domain DAMVIQNPRYQVTQFGKPVTLSCSQTLNHNVMYWYQQKSSQAPKLLFHYYDKDFNNEADTPDNFQSRRPNTSFCFLDIRSPGLGDTAMYLCATSREGGQGDFSQFFGPGTRLTVL.